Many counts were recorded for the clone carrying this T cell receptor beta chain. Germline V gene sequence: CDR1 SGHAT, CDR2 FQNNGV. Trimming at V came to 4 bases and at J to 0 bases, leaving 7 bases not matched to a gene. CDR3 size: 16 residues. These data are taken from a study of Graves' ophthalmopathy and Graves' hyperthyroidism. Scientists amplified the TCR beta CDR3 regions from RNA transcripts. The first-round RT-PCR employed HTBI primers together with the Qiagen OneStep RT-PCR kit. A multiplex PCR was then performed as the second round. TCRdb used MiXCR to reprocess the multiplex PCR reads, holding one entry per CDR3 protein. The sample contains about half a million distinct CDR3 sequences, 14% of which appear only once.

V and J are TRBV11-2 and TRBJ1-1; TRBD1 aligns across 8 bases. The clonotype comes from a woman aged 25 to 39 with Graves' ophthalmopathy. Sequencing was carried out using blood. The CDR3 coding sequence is TGTGCCAGCAGCTCCGCCCCGACAGGGGTGAACACTGAAGCTTTCTTT. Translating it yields CASSSAPTGVNTEAFF.